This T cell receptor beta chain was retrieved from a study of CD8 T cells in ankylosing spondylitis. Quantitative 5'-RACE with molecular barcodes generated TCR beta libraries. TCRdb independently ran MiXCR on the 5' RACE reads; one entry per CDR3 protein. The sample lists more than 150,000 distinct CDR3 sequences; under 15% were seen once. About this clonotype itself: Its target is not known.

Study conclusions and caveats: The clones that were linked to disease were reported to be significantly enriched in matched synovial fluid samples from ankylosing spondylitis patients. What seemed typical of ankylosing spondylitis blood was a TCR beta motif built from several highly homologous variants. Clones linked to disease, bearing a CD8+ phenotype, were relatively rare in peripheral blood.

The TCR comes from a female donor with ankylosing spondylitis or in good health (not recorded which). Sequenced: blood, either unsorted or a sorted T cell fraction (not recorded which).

The CDR3 here is CSARDPTSGMDEQFF. For the CDR3, the DNA is TGCAGTGCTAGAGATCCAACTAGCGGGATGGATGAGCAGTTCTTC. V usage is TRBV20-1 and J usage is TRBJ2-1; TRBD2 aligns across 10 bases. V lost 0 bases, J lost 8 bases, and 7 bases stayed unmatched. Germline assignment: CDR1 DFQATT and CDR2 SNEGSKA (reference sequence). The CDR3 contains 15 residues.